This T cell receptor (beta chain) stems from a study of vaccination effects on CD4 cells after COVID-19. Germline V gene sequence: CDR1 SGHRS, CDR2 YFSETQ. Trimming cost V 4 bases and J 4 bases; bases outside gene matches: 11. The CDR3 totals 17 residues. Prior to sequencing, the ViraFEST assay stimulated PBMC with viral peptide pools, which expanded the antigen-specific CD4+ T cells. At the end of more than 8 days of culture, CD4+ T cells were isolated. Previously uninfected by SARS-CoV-2, the vaccine recipients also showed negative nucleocapsid antibodies. Comment on this clone: Its matching antigen is unknown.

Some clones are missing from TCRdb's copy, which holds only in-frame ones; the method was immunoSEQ multiplex PCR. The table has approximately 21,000 clones, roughly two thirds seen once. The rearrangement links TRBV5-1 to TRBJ2-5; 12 bases fit TRBD2. This TCR came from a human donor who received a COVID-19 vaccine. Sequenced here: CD4+ T cells from PBMCs cultured with HCoV-NL63 spike peptides, sampled before COVID-19 vaccination. The CDR3 loop reads CASSIPRLAGGPETQYF. The CDR3 nucleotides are TGCGCCAGCAGCATCCCCCGGCTAGCGGGAGGGCCAGAGACCCAGTACTTC.